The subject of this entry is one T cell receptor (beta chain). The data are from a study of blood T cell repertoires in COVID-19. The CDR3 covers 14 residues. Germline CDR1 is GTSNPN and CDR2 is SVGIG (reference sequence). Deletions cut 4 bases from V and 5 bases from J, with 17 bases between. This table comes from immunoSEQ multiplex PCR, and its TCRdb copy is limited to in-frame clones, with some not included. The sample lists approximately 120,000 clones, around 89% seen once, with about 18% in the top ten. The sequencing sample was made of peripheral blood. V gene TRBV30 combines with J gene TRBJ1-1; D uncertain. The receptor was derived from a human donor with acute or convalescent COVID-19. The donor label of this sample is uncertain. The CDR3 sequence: CAWKAGGIGTEAFF. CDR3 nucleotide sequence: TGTGCCTGGAAAGCAGGAGGGATAGGAACTGAAGCTTTCTTT.